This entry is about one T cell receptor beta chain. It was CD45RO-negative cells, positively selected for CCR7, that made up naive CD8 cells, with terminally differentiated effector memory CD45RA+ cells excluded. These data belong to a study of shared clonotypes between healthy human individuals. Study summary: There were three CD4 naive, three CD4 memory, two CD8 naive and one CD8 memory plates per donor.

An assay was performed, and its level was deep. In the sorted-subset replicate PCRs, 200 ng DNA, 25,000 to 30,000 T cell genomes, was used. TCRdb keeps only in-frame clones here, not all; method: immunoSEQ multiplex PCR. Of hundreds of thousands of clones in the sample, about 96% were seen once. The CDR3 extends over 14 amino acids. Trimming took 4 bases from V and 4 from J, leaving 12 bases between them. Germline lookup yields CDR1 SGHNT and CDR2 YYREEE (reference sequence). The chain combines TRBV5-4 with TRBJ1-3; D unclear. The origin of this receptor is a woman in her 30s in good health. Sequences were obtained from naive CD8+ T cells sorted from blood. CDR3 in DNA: TGTGCCAGCAGCAAACAGTCTTACGGAAACACCATATATTTT. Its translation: CASSKQSYGNTIYF.